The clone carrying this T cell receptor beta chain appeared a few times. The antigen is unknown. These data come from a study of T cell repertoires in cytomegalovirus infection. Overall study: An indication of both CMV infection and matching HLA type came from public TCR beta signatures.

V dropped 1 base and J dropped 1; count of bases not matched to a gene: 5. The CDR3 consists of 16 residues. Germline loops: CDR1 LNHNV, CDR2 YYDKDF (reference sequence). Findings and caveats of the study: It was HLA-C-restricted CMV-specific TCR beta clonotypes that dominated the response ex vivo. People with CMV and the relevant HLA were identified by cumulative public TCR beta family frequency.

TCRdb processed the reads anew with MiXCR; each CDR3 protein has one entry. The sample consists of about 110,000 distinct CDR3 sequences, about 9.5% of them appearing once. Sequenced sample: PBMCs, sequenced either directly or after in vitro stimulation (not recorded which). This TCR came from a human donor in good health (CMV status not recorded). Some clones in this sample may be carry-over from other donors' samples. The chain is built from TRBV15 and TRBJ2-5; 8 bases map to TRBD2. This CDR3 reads CATSRGRTSGQETQYF. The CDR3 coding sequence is TGTGCCACCAGCAGAGGACGAACTAGCGGCCAAGAGACCCAGTACTTC.